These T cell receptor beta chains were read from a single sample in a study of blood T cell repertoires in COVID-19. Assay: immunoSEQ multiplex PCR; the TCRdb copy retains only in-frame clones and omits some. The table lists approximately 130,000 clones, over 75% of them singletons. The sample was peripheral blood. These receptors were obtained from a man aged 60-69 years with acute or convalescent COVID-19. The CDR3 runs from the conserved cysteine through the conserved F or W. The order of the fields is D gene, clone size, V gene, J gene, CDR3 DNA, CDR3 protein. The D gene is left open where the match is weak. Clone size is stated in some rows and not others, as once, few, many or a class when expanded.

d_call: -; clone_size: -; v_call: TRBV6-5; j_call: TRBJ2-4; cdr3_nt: TGTGCCAGCAGTTCTCAGGGAAACGAAAACATTCAGTACTTC; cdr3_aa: CASSSQGNENIQYF
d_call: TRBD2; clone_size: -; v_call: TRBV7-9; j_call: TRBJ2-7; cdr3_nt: TGTGCCAGCAGCGGACTAGCGGGAGCCGCGGCCGAGCAGTACTTC; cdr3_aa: CASSGLAGAAAEQYF
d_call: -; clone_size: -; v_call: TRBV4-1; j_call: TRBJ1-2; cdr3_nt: TGCGCCAGCAGCCAGGGGTTTACCGGAGGCTATGGCTACACCTTC; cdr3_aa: CASSQGFTGGYGYTF
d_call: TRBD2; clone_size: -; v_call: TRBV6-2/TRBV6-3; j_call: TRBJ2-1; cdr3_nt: TGTGCCAGCAGCTCGGGGGGTAGGATTGAGCAGTTCTTC; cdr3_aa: CASSSGGRIEQFF
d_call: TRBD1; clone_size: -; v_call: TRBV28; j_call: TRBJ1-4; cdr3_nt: TGTGCCAGCAGTTTAAGACAGGGGGCGGCTAATGAAAAACTGTTTTTT; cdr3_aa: CASSLRQGAANEKLFF
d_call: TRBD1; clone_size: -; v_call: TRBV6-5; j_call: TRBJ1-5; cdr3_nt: TGTGCCAGCAGTCCCCCCCGGACAGGGCAACAGCCCCAGCATTTT; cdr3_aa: CASSPPRTGQQPQHF
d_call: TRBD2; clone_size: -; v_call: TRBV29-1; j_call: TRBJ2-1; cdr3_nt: TGCAGCGTTGATGGCGGGGGGCTCAATGAGCAGTTCTTC; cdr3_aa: CSVDGGGLNEQFF
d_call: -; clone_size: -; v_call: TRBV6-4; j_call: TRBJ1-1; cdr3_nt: TGTGCCAGCAGTGCGGGTGAGAACACTGAAGCTTTCTTT; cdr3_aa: CASSAGENTEAFF
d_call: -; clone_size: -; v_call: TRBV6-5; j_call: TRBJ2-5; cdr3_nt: TGTGCCAGCAGTTACTCCGAAGGGACAAAAAAAGAGACCCAGTACTTC; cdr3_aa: CASSYSEGTKKETQYF
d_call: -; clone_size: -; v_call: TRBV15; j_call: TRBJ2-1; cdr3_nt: TGTGCCACCAGCAGATCAACAGGGAATGAGCAGTTCTTC; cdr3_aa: CATSRSTGNEQFF
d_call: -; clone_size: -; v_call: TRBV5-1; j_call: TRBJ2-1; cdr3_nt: TGCGCCAGCAGCCCCGGGCCGGGGAATGAGCAGTTCTTC; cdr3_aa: CASSPGPGNEQFF
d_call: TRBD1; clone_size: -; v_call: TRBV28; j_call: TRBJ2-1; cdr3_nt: TGTGCCAGCAGCGTAACGACAGGGCACAATGAGCAGTTCTTC; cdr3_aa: CASSVTTGHNEQFF
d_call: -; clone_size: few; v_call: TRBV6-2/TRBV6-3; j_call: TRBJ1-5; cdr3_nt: TGTGCCAGCAGTAATCCGGTGGGCCAGCCCCAGCATTTT; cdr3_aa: CASSNPVGQPQHF
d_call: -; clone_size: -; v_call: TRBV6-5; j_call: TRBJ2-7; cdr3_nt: TGTGCCAGCACCCTTAGAAGTTCGTGGGAGGACGAGCAGTACTTC; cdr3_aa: CASTLRSSWEDEQYF
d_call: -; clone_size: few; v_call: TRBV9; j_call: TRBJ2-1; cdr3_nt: TGTGCCAGCAGCGTAAGCACTCAACTAAGCTCCTACAATGAGCAGTTCTTC; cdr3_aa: CASSVSTQLSSYNEQFF
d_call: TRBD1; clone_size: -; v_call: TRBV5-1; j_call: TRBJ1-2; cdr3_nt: TGCGCCAGCAGCGCGGACAGGTTCTATGGCTACACCTTC; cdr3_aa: CASSADRFYGYTF
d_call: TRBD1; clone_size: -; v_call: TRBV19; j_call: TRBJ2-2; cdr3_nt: TGTGCCAGTAGTTATAAAGGGACAGGGGACACCGGGGAGCTGTTTTTT; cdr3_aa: CASSYKGTGDTGELFF
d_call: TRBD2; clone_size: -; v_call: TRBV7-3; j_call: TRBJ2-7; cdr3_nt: TGTGCCAGCAGCCCGGGACTAGCGGGAGGGCCCCGGTACTTC; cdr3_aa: CASSPGLAGGPRYF
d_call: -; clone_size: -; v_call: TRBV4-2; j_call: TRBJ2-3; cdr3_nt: TGTGCCAGCAGCCAAGATGCGACGGGAAGCACAGATACGCAGTATTTT; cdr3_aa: CASSQDATGSTDTQYF
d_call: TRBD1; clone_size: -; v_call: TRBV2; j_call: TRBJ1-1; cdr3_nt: TGTGCCAGCAGCCAGGGGGGGAACACTGAAGCTTTCTTT; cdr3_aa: CASSQGGNTEAFF
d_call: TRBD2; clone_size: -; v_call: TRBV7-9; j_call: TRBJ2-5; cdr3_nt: TGTGCCAGCAGCTCCCTAGCGGTTGGGGAGACCCAGTACTTC; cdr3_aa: CASSSLAVGETQYF
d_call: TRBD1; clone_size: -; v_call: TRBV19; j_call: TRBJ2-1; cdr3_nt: TGTGCCAGTAGTGGGACAGGGGCTTACAATGAGCAGTTCTTC; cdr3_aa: CASSGTGAYNEQFF
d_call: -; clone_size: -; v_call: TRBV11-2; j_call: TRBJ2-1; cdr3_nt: TGTGCCAGCAGCAAGAGCTCGGAGGAATACAATGAGCAGTTCTTC; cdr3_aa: CASSKSSEEYNEQFF
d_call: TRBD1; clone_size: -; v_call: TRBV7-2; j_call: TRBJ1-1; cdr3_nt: TGTGCCAGCAGCCTATGGACAGGAGGGAGCACTGAAGCTTTCTTT; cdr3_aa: CASSLWTGGSTEAFF
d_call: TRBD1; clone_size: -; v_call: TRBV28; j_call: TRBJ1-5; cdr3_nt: TGTGCCAGCAGACCGACAGGGGATTTGCCCCAGCATTTT; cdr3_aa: CASRPTGDLPQHF
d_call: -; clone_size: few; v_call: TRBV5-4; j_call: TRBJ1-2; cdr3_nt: TGTGCCAGCAGCCCGGGAGGCGGGAACTATGGCTACACCTTC; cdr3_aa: CASSPGGGNYGYTF
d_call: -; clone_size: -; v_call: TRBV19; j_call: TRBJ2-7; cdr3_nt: TGTGCCAGTAGTATAGGAGGGGGCTACGAGCAGTACTTC; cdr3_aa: CASSIGGGYEQYF
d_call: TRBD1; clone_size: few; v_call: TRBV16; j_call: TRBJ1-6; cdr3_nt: TGTGCCAGCAGCCAATCTGGGGCAGGGGGCAATTCACCCCTCCACTTT; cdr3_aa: CASSQSGAGGNSPLHF
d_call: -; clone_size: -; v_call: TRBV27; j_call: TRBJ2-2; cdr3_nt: TGTGCCAGCAGTTCGACAGGGAACACCGGGGAGCTGTTTTTT; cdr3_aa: CASSSTGNTGELFF
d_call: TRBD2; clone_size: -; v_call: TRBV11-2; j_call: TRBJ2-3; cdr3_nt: TGTGCCAGCAGCTTCGGACTAGCGGGAGATACGCAGTATTTT; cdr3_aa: CASSFGLAGDTQYF
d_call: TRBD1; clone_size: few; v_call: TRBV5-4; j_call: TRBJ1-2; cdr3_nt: TGTGCCAGCAGCTTGGGCCCCGAGGGACAGGGAAACGGTGGCTACACCTTC; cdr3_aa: CASSLGPEGQGNGGYTF
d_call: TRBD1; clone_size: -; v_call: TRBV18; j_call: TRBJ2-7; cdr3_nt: TGTGCCAGCTCACCTGGGCAGGGGGCCTTCGACGAGCAGTACTTC; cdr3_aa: CASSPGQGAFDEQYF
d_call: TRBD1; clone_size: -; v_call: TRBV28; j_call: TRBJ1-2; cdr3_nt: TGTGCCAGCGAGGGGACAGTCTATGGCTACACCTTC; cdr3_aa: CASEGTVYGYTF
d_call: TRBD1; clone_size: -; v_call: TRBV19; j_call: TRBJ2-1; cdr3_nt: TGTGCCAGTAGTTTGATAGGACAGGGGACGAATGAGCAGTTCTTC; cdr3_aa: CASSLIGQGTNEQFF
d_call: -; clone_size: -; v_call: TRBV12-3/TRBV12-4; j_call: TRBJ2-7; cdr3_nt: TGTGCCAGCAGTTCCAGCTCCTACGAGCAGTACTTC; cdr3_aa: CASSSSSYEQYF
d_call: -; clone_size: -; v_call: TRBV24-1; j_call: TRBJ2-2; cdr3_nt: TGTGCCACCAGTGATTTTGGGACTGGGCTGTTTTTT; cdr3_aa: CATSDFGTGLFF
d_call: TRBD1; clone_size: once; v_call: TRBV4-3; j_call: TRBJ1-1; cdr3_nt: TGCGCCAGCAGCCAAAACACAGGGGGGACTGAAGCTTTCTTT; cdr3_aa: CASSQNTGGTEAFF
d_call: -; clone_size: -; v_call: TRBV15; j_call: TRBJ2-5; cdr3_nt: TGTGCCACCAGCCTCAATCAGGGGAACCAAGAGACCCAGTACTTC; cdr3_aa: CATSLNQGNQETQYF
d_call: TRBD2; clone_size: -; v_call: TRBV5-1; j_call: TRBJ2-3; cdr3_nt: TGCGCCAGCACCCGGGGACTAGCGGGGACAGATACGCAGTATTTT; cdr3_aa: CASTRGLAGTDTQYF
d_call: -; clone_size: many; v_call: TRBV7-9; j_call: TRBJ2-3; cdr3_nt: TGTGCCAGCACGGGGACTTTCACAGATACGCAGTATTTT; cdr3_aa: CASTGTFTDTQYF
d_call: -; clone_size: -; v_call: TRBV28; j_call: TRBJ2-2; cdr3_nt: TGTGCCAGCAGTACCCGCGGGCAGACCGGGGAGCTGTTTTTT; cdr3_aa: CASSTRGQTGELFF
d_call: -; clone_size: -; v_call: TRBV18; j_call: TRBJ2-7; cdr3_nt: TGTGCCAGCTCACCCTCTAGGGCTAGCGACGAGCAGTACTTC; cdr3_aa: CASSPSRASDEQYF
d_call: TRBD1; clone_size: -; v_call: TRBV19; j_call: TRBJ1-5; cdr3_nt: TGTGCCAGTAGTATTACAGGGGGAAATCAGCCCCAGCATTTT; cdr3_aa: CASSITGGNQPQHF
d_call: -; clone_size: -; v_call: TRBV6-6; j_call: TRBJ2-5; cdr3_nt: TGTGCCAGCACCCGACAGGGAGGAGAGACCCAGTACTTC; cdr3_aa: CASTRQGGETQYF
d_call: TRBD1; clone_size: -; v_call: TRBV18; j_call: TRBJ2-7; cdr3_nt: TGTGCCAGCTCACTAGTACAGGGGGCTGGCTCCTACGAGCAGTACTTC; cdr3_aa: CASSLVQGAGSYEQYF
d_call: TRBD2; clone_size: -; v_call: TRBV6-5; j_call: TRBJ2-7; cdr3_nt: TGTGCCAGCAGGACTAGCGCGAGCTCCTACGAGCAGTACTTC; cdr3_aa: CASRTSASSYEQYF
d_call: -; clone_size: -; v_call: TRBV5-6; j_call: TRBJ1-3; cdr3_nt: TGTGCCAGCAGCTTGCCCGGGGAGTCTGGAAACACCATATATTTT; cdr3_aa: CASSLPGESGNTIYF